A selection of T cell receptor beta chains follows, all from one sample in a study of human T cells and chemical hapten exposure. From the RACE reads, TCRdb called clonotypes with MiXCR, one entry per CDR3 protein. The data show more than 80,000 distinct CDR3 sequences, roughly 7.6% seen once. This sample comprised whole blood, obtained in connection with sensitization to the hapten diphenylcyclopropenone (DPC). These receptor sequences come from a woman aged 25 to 39 with alopecia areata. Some clones in this sample may be carry-over from other donors' samples. CDR3s include the opening cysteine and the closing phenylalanine or tryptophan.

v_call cdr3_aa
TRBV14 CASSQLNRDNEQYF
TRBV19 CASSTSGTDYGYTF
TRBV6-2/TRBV6-3 CASSRGGSTDTQYF
TRBV29-1 CSVEDQGAGAFF
TRBV29-1 CSVAWGGIEAFF
TRBV12-3/TRBV12-4 CASSLDGAEAFF
TRBV19 CASSTLAAPYEQYF
TRBV4-1 CASGLAGGTDTQYF
TRBV29-1 CSVVTGGFKTGELFF
TRBV20-1 CSASRTEHEAFF
TRBV29-1 CSVDRDRSRYTF
TRBV20-1 CSAPRQGGNTEAFF
TRBV6-5 CASSYDRVETQYF
TRBV7-9 CASSPWTRTYGYTF
TRBV7-9 CASSTGFFNEQYF
TRBV20-1 CSASGRTDTQYF
TRBV7-8 CASSLAPRTTVATEAFF
TRBV29-1 CSAEGVGTGEIRAYGYTF
TRBV2 CASSPTGRMNTEAFF
TRBV27 CASSWTQAYEQYF
TRBV5-1 CASSQGAVGEPQHF
TRBV15 CATSKRVSGATDTQYF
TRBV2 CASSGGITNQPQHF
TRBV20-1 CSAQLGNQPQHF